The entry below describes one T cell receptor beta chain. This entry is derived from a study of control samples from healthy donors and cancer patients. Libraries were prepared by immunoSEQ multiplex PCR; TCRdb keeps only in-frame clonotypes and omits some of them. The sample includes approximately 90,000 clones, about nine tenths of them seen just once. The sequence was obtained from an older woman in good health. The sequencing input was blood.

The CDR3 nucleotides are TGTGCCACCGACCTAGTAGGGGGTGGGCCAGATACGCAGTATTTT. Translated: CATDLVGGGPDTQYF. V gene TRBV6-5 combines with J gene TRBJ2-3, with TRBD1 as a possible D gene (6 bases). The CDR3 consists of 15 residues. Germline V gene lookup returns CDR1 MNHEY and CDR2 SVGAGI. Trimming shortened V by 10 bases and J by 4 bases, and 21 bases separated the two germline ends.